This T cell receptor beta chain was sequenced in a study of shared clonotypes between healthy human individuals (dated by TCRdb to about 2020). General notes on the study: The cohort comprised a couple of women and three men aged 18 to 49 years. For each donor, CD4 naive and CD4 memory were each run on three plates, CD8 naive on two plates, and CD8 memory on one plate. The study deeply sequenced blood TCR repertoires of five healthy adults to estimate repertoire size and the extent of clonotype sharing between individuals. Different laboratories and diverse techniques were used to prepare libraries and sequence TCR repertoires, to increase sequencing depth and limit assay-specific biases. Each donor's leukapheresis produced roughly between about 0.9 and 9.5 billion PBMCs.

The donors were healthy, HIV-negative adults who had no recently reported acute infections or vaccinations. Only Caucasian adults living in Nashville, Tennessee, USA were represented among the donors. Magnetic negative selection was used to enrich CD4+ T cells, after which naive cells were positively selected on CD45RA and the negative fraction became the memory subset. After blood collection by leukapheresis, PBMCs were isolated using Ficoll-Histopaque density gradient centrifugation and then cryopreserved in the vapor phase of liquid nitrogen. Purity and quantity of every magnetically sorted T cell population were checked by analytical flow cytometry. Genomic DNA was isolated from each sorted fraction and quantified by UV absorbance on a Nanodrop 2000c. From the cysteine up to the phenylalanine, the CDR3 has a length of 13 residues. The DNA shown is the 39-base CDR3, in frame from base 1. The V and J ends are trimmed by 3 bases and 7 bases, leaving 12 bases between them. Sequences SEHNR (CDR1) and FQNEAQ (CDR2) are obtained from the germline V gene (reference sequence).

Note on this clone: Its antigen is currently not known. No base qualities exist here, and no much larger clone lies one base off it.

On the study overall, not on this receptor specifically: Only blood was sampled, and tissue TCR repertoires likely differ from those in blood. Incomplete sequencing was indicated by rarefaction of sorted-subset datasets, despite the large sequencing depth. Compared with non-shared clonotypes, the clonotypes found in all four sorted-subset donors had higher generation probabilities. Based on pairwise subsampling, the degree of clonotype sharing among donors was expected to be affected by sequencing depth. When four donors were compared, the shared fraction of clonotypes was approximately 5% for naive CD4, around 3.5% for naive CD8, 2% to 2.5% for memory CD4, and around 0.4% for memory CD8. Naive subsets generally had larger estimated clonotype richness than memory subsets. The genetic and exposure-history diversity represented was limited by the small number of donors.

Using the deep immunoSEQ assay, TCR CDR3 regions were amplified from genomic DNA by multiplex PCR. For each cell subset, the extracted genomic DNA was distributed evenly across all wells of several immunoSEQ 96-well plates, and each plate served as one replicate. For sorted subsets, each replicate PCR was loaded with 200 ng genomic DNA, equivalent to some 27,000 T cell genomes. Purified libraries were quantified with a Qubit 3.0 fluorometer, sized on a Bioanalyzer 2100, and re-quantified with the KAPA Library Quantification kit. Each immunoSEQ 96-well plate was sequenced on its own single-read 150-cycle Illumina NextSeq 550 flow cell. Per the source publication's procedure: Because the immunoSEQ output held only junctional sequences and lacked quality scores, the filtering could not match the filtering applied to full-length reads. Sequences were annotated with PyIR, a Python wrapper for IgBLAST v1.9, using IMGT germline references to assign V/J genes and CDR3. Reads with weak V/J assignments (E-value above 1e-6), missing CDR3, stop codons, out-of-frame junctions, or ambiguous translated residues were removed. V3J clonotypes were defined by identical inferred V gene, J gene, and CDR3 amino acid sequence. Percentage overlap between repertoires was computed as shared unique clonotypes divided by the size of the smaller repertoire. RTK rarefaction, the Chao1 estimator, and Recon v2.1 estimates of unobserved clonotypes were used to assess repertoire richness. For all TCRbeta clonotypes obtained by the gDNA method from a few donors, generation probabilities were computed with OLGA. Sourced from immuneACCESS, this table was stored by TCRdb with only in-frame sequences that have V and J called. A share of the clones is absent; for the studies checked, an unresolved V gene accounts for under half, and the remainder has no known explanation. V and J calls and clone size come straight from that table; D and trimming were deduced from the DNA. Here the sample has a few million clones; approximately 95% occur a single time. The biggest ten clones account for approximately 0.4% of the sample.

The sequence came from a man aged 18 to 29 in good health. Some clones in this sample may be carry-over from other donors' samples. The chain employs TRBV7-9 and TRBJ1-1; 5 matching bases give a weak D call of TRBD1. Sequences were obtained from naive CD4+ T cells from PBMCs. Taken with the paper, the label for cell subset or site translates to: CD45RA+ positively selected. The CDR3 loop reads CASSFFEGLEAFF. The DNA is TGTGCCAGCAGCTTTTTCGAGGGACTTGAAGCTTTCTTT.